This TCR beta chain was documented in a study of OX40 agonist ivuxolimab in advanced cancers. Study context: The mean age was 60 years, ranging from about 20 to 79, with around four fifths of participants male. Eligibility rules accepted prior anti-PD-1, anti-PD-L1 or anti-CTLA-4 therapy, and 40% to 50% had some. Whole-study results and caveats: The mean number of expanded clones was higher in CD8+ T cells than in CD4+.

Concerning this clone: Its matching antigen is unknown.

The table came from immunoSEQ multiplex PCR; TCRdb's copy has only in-frame clones and leaves some out. The sample yields around 44,000 clones, approximately 86% seen once. The material was CD4+ or CD8+ T cells sorted from blood, obtained in a trial of the OX40 agonist ivuxolimab. The clonotype was recovered from an adult with an advanced solid tumor such as melanoma, head and neck, liver or kidney cancer.

DNA of the CDR3: TGCGCCAGCAGCTTGGCAGGGACGGGGACCTACGAGCAGTACTTC. It encodes CASSLAGTGTYEQYF. This chain links TRBV5-1 with TRBJ2-7; D might be TRBD1 or TRBD2, each matching 5 bases. V was pared by 0 bases and J by 2 bases, with 12 bases between. The germline gives CDR1 SGHRS, CDR2 YFSETQ. The CDR3 is 15 amino acids.